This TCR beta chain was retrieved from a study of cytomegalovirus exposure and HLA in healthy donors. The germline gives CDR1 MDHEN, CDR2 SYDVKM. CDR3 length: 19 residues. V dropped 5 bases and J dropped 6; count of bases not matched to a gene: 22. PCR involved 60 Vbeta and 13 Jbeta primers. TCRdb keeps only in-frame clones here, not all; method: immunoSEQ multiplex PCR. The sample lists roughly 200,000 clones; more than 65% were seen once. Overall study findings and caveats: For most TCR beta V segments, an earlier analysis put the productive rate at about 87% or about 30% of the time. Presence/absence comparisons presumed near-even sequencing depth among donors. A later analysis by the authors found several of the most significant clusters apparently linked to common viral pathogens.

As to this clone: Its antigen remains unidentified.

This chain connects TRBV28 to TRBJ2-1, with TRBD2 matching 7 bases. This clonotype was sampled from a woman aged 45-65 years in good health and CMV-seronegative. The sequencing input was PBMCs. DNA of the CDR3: TGTGCCAGCAGTACGAGGACGGCGGGGGACCTTTTATCGAGCAATGAGCAGTTCTTC. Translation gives CASSTRTAGDLLSSNEQFF.